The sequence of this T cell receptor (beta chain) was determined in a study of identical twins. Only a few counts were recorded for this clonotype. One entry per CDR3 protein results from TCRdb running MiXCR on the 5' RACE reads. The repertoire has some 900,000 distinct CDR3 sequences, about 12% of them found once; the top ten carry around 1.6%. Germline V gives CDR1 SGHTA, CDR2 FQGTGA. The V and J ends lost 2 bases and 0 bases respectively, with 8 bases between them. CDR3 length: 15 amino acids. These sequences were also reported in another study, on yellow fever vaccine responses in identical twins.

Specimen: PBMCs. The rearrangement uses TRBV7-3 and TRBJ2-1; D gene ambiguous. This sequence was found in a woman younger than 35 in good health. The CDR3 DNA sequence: TGTGCCAGCAGCTTATTATGGAGCTCCTACAATGAGCAGTTCTTC. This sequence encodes CASSLLWSSYNEQFF.